These 32 T cell receptor beta chains originate from one sample sequenced in a study of blood T cell repertoires in COVID-19. Some clones are missing from TCRdb's copy, which holds only in-frame ones; the method was immunoSEQ multiplex PCR. The sample has 200,000 to 250,000 clones, around 86% seen once. What was sequenced was PBMCs or T cells enriched from blood (not recorded which). The receptors stem from a woman aged 40 to 50 with acute COVID-19.

The CDR3 region is CASSLGSGGLGGANVLTF. CDR3 nucleotides: TGTGCCAGCAGTTTAGGTTCAGGGGGCTTGGGTGGGGCCAACGTCCTGACTTTC. V gene TRBV27 combines with J gene TRBJ2-6; 8 bases agree with TRBD1. CDR3 length equals 18 residues. Trimming removed 2 bases from V and 3 bases from J; junction bases left unmatched: 9. The V gene's germline CDR1 is MNHEY and CDR2 SMNVEV (reference sequence).

The genes are TRBV19 and TRBJ1-1; D is perhaps TRBD1 (5 bases). Trimming removed 2 bases from V and 8 bases from J, with 12 bases in between. The CDR3 totals 13 residues. The germline V gene encodes CDR1 LNHDA and CDR2 SQIVND (reference sequence). The DNA for the CDR3 is TGTGCCAGTAGTATAAGTTTGCAGGGCGAAGCTTTCTTT. Amino acids: CASSISLQGEAFF.

The chain uses TRBV5-5 and TRBJ2-1; 9 bases map to TRBD1. Germline V lookup: CDR1 SGHKS, CDR2 YYEKEE (reference sequence). V was clipped by 1 base and J by 9 bases; unmatched bases: 8. The CDR3 contains 15 residues. The CDR3 DNA reads TGTGCCAGCAGCTTGTCCGGGACAGGGTTCACTGAGCAGTTCTTC. The encoded protein is CASSLSGTGFTEQFF. The complete variable domain, with remaining parts taken from reference TRBV5-5 and TRBJ2-1, reads DAGVTQSPTHLIKTRGQQVTLRCSPISGHKSVSWYQQVLGQGPQFIFQYYEKEERGRGNFPDRFSARQFPNYSSELNVNALLLGDSALYLCASSLSGTGFTEQFFGPGTRLTVL.

This clone was counted a single time. V gene TRBV30 combines with J gene TRBJ1-4; no reliable D call. CDR1 GTSNPN and CDR2 SVGIG come from the germline V gene (reference sequence). V dropped 1 base and J dropped 3 bases, with 12 bases sitting between them. CDR3 length: 15 residues. In DNA, the CDR3 is TGTGCCTGGAGTGCTCAGGAGGGAGCTAATGAAAAACTGTTTTTT. Translating it yields CAWSAQEGANEKLFF.

This clone showed up just once. The chain joins TRBV5-1 to TRBJ1-6, with 9 bases aligning to TRBD1. V lost 4 bases to trimming and J lost 9 bases; unmatched junction nucleotides: 8. Germline V gives CDR1 SGHRS, CDR2 YFSETQ. The CDR3 runs to 15 residues. CDR3 protein: CASSPGTGKTSPLHF. In nucleotides, the CDR3 is TGCGCCAGCAGCCCCGGGACAGGGAAGACTTCACCCCTCCACTTT.

The chain has TRBV24-1 and TRBJ1-6; tentative D call: TRBD1 (5 bases). Germline V gene lookup returns CDR1 KGHDR and CDR2 SFDVKD. V was pared by 9 bases and J by 8 bases, with 22 bases between. The CDR3 totals 16 residues. The CDR3 DNA reads as TGTGCCACCCCAATGAATGGAACAGGAAAGGATTCACCCCTCCACTTT. The encoded protein is CATPMNGTGKDSPLHF.

This clone was observed a few times. The V gene is TRBV6-8, the J gene TRBJ1-5; 10 nucleotides agree with TRBD1. This CDR3 comprises 17 residues. V trimming: 7 bases; J trimming: 0 bases; junction bases outside the gene matches: 9. Germline values: CDR1 MNHGY, CDR2 SAAAGT. DNA of the CDR3: TGTGCCAGCAAAGGGACAGGGGAGATCTATAGCAATCAGCCCCAGCATTTT. Protein sequence: CASKGTGEIYSNQPQHF.

This chain links TRBV2 with TRBJ2-3; 10 bases are shared with TRBD2. The CDR3 is made up of 17 amino acids. V was pared by 7 bases and J by 0 bases, with 10 bases of the junction left unmatched. CDR1 is SNHLY and CDR2 is FYNNEI in the germline V gene. CDR3 residues: CASILAGGFRSTDTQYF. CDR3 nucleotide sequence: TGTGCCAGCATTTTAGCGGGGGGCTTCCGAAGCACAGATACGCAGTATTTT. Filled out from reference TRBV2 and TRBJ2-3, the complete variable domain reads EPEVTQTPSHQVTQMGQEVILRCVPISNHLYFYWYRQILGQKVEFLVSFYNNEISEKSEIFDDQFSVERPDGSNFTLKIRSTKLEDSAMYFCASILAGGFRSTDTQYFGPGTRLTVL.

A few counts support this clone. The V call is TRBV14, the J call TRBJ1-2, with D possibly being TRBD1 (6 bases). The V gene's germline CDR1 is SGHDN and CDR2 FVKESK. The V end was cut by 4 bases, the J end by 7 bases, with 10 bases between. The CDR3 has 12 amino acids. The CDR3 nucleotides read TGTGCCAGCAGCCCCACAGGGTTTGGCTACACCTTC. Translated, it gives CASSPTGFGYTF.

V usage is TRBV19 and J usage is TRBJ1-2, with TRBD1 identical over 9 bases. Per the germline V gene, CDR1 is LNHDA and CDR2 is SQIVND (reference sequence). CDR3 length equals 13 residues. Losses at the gene ends were 6 bases for V and 7 bases for J; bases not matched to a gene: 6. The DNA of the CDR3 is TGTGCCAGTAGCAGAACGGGACAGGGTGGCTACACCTTC. It is translated as CASSRTGQGGYTF.

About this clone itself: The junction departs from germline at one end; a sequencing error may be responsible. The chain employs TRBV12-3 or TRBV12-4 and TRBJ1-4; a weak D match, TRBD1 (5 bases). The CDR3 contains 12 residues. DNA of the CDR3: TGTGCCAGCAGGCAAGTAGGGGCAAGCCTGCTTTTT. Its protein is CASRQVGASLLF.

V gene TRBV19 combines with J gene TRBJ1-3, with 8 bases matching TRBD1. The CDR3 runs to 15 residues. V gave up 5 bases and J gave up 2 bases; unmatched junction bases: 5. Germline values: CDR1 LNHDA, CDR2 SQIVND (reference sequence). The DNA for the CDR3 is TGTGCCAGTAGTCCTTCGGACAGGGCTGGAAACACCATATATTTT. This encodes CASSPSDRAGNTIYF.

As regards this clone: A junction end diverges from the germline sequence, so it may reflect a read error. The gene calls are TRBV7-7 and TRBJ2-5, with D possibly TRBD2 on 5 matching bases. The germline V gene encodes CDR1 SSHAT and CDR2 FNYEAQ (reference sequence). This CDR3 is 15 amino acids long. CDR3 bases: TGTGCTAGCAGCTTAGATGGTGGTGGGGAGGAGACCCAGTACTTC. It translates to CASSLDGGGEETQYF.

The chain combines TRBV6-1 with TRBJ1-2; TRBD1 might be the D (5 bases). Germline assignment: CDR1 MNHNS and CDR2 SASEGT. This CDR3 region has 14 residues. V lost 2 bases, J lost 4 bases, and 11 bases lay in between. The CDR3, as DNA: TGTGCCAGCAGTGAATCGCAGGGATCCTATGGCTACACCTTC. As protein: CASSESQGSYGYTF.

V and J are TRBV5-5 and TRBJ1-6; D might be TRBD1 (5 bases). V lost 0 bases and J 15 bases, leaving 19 bases between the germline ends. The CDR3 is 15 amino acids. Germline CDR1 reads SGHKS; CDR2 reads YYEKEE (reference sequence). The CDR3 DNA is TGTGCCAGCAGCTTGGGCCTTTTCGACAGCTTGGTCCTCCACTTT. Amino acids: CASSLGLFDSLVLHF.

This clone was seen more than once but under ten times. The DNA of the CDR3 is TGTGCCTGGGGACAGGAGAACACTGAAGCTTTCTTT. As protein: CAWGQENTEAFF. The rearrangement joins TRBV30 to TRBJ1-1; 7 bases align to TRBD1. V lost 5 bases and J lost 1; bases outside the gene matches: 1. CDR3 length equals 12 residues. CDR1 is GTSNPN and CDR2 is SVGIG in the germline V gene (reference sequence). The whole variable domain, filled in from reference TRBV30 and TRBJ1-1, reads SQTIHQWPATLVQPVGSPLSLECTVEGTSNPNLYWYRQAAGRGLQLLFYSVGIGQISSEVPQNLSASRPQDRQFILSSKKLLLSDSGFYLCAWGQENTEAFFGQGTRLTVV.

The J gene is TRBJ2-2, the V gene TRBV5-1; TRBD1 matches 7 bases. V dropped 3 bases and J dropped 0; count of bases not matched to a gene: 8. The CDR3 totals 17 residues. Germline V gene lookup returns CDR1 SGHRS and CDR2 YFSETQ. The CDR3 DNA sequence: TGCGCCAGCAGCTCCCGGGACAGACAAGCGAACACCGGGGAGCTGTTTTTT. It translates to CASSSRDRQANTGELFF.

This clone was seen once. This chain joins TRBV5-1 and TRBJ2-1; D possibly corresponds to TRBD2 (6 bases). CDR1 SGHRS and CDR2 YFSETQ come from the germline V gene. V was pared by 4 bases and J by 7 bases, with 6 bases between. This CDR3 comprises 11 residues. The CDR3 loop is CASSGGNEQFF. The CDR3 coding sequence is TGCGCCAGCAGCGGGGGGAATGAGCAGTTCTTC.

This sequence joins TRBV27 and TRBJ1-4, with D unresolved. Germline V lookup: CDR1 MNHEY, CDR2 SMNVEV (reference sequence). This CDR3 has 13 amino acids. V was clipped by 5 bases and J by 7 bases, with 11 bases between them. CDR3 protein: CASSGVDPEKLFF. The CDR3 DNA is TGTGCCAGCAGTGGAGTAGACCCTGAAAAACTGTTTTTT.

V gene TRBV7-3 combines with J gene TRBJ2-1; 8 bases line up with TRBD2. CDR3 length: 15 residues. Germline V CDR1 and CDR2: SGHTA, FQGTGA. The J segment lost 8 bases and the V segment lost 2 bases, leaving 8 bases of the junction unmatched. DNA of the CDR3: TGTGCCAGCAGCTTAGAACGGGGGGGCCTTCATGAGCAGTTCTTC. Residues: CASSLERGGLHEQFF.

The CDR3 region is CASSGYGTGPGELFF. In nucleotides, the CDR3 is TGTGCCAGCAGCGGGTACGGGACAGGTCCCGGGGAGCTGTTTTTT. The chain is built from TRBV6-5 and TRBJ2-2, with 8 bases that match TRBD1. Losses at the gene ends were 6 bases for V and 6 bases for J; bases not matched to a gene: 9. Germline CDR1 is MNHEY and CDR2 is SVGAGI. This CDR3 contains 15 residues.

This chain uses TRBV5-1 with TRBJ2-1; possibly TRBD1 for D (6 bases). The V gene's germline CDR1 is SGHRS and CDR2 YFSETQ. This CDR3 is 15 amino acids long. With 0 bases removed from V and 10 bases from J, the gap between germline ends came to 17 bases. The CDR3 DNA sequence: TGCGCCAGCAGCTTGGCTTCTCGCCAGGGGAGCGAGCAGTTCTTC. This sequence encodes CASSLASRQGSEQFF.

This chain connects TRBV5-1 to TRBJ2-1; 14 bases fit TRBD2. V trimming: 4 bases; J trimming: 7 bases; junction bases outside the gene matches: 7. The germline CDR1 and CDR2 sequences are SGHRS and YFSETQ. This CDR3 contains 16 residues. CDR3 bases: TGCGCCAGCAGCCTTAGGACTAGCGGGGGGTGGAATGAGCAGTTCTTC. Translated, it gives CASSLRTSGGWNEQFF. Together with reference TRBV5-1 and TRBJ2-1, the CDR3 gives the full variable domain: KAGVTQTPRYLIKTRGQQVTLSCSPISGHRSVSWYQQTPGQGLQFLFEYFSETQRNKGNFPGRFSGRQFSNSRSEMNVSTLELGDSALYLCASSLRTSGGWNEQFFGPGTRLTVL.

The rearrangement uses TRBV19 and TRBJ2-3; 11 nucleotides align to TRBD2. Germline CDR1 is LNHDA and CDR2 is SQIVND (reference sequence). This CDR3 is built from 15 residues. The trim removed 7 bases at V and 0 bases at J, leaving 3 bases unmatched. CDR3 amino acids: CASKGLAVSTDTQYF. The CDR3 nucleotides are TGTGCCAGTAAGGGACTAGCGGTTAGCACAGATACGCAGTATTTT.

The chain employs TRBV2 and TRBJ2-1; the D is unclear. Germline loops: CDR1 SNHLY, CDR2 FYNNEI. The CDR3 runs 10 residues. The V and J ends lost 5 bases and 9 bases respectively, with 5 bases between them. CDR3: CASSMSEQFF. Written as DNA, the CDR3 is TGTGCCAGCAGTATGAGTGAGCAGTTCTTC.

In this sample, this clone turned up once. The genes are TRBV4-2 and TRBJ2-1; 12 bases fit TRBD2. The CDR3 contains 16 residues. Germline CDR1 is LGHNA and CDR2 is YNFKEQ. The V segment lost 4 bases and the J segment 3 bases; nucleotides outside the gene matches: 4. DNA of the CDR3: TGTGCCAGCAGCCGCCGGACTAGCGGGGACTACAATGAGCAGTTCTTC. Encoded protein: CASSRRTSGDYNEQFF.

The rearrangement joins TRBV18 to TRBJ1-3; tentative D call: TRBD1 (6 bases). The CDR3 covers 13 residues. Trimming removed 4 bases at V and 6 bases at J, with 10 bases between. Germline CDR1 reads KGHSH; CDR2 reads LQKENI. The CDR3 DNA is TGTGCCAGCTCACATCAGGGGTTAAACACCATATATTTT. Its protein is CASSHQGLNTIYF.

This chain uses TRBV5-8 with TRBJ1-1; 7 bases map to TRBD1. V trimming: 4 bases; J trimming: 1 base; junction bases outside the gene matches: 4. Germline V gene data show CDR1 as SGHTS and CDR2 as YDEGEE. This CDR3 has 14 amino acids. The CDR3 DNA is TGTGCCAGCAGCCCGGGACAGCCGAACACTGAAGCTTTCTTT. Translated, it gives CASSPGQPNTEAFF.

The rearrangement uses TRBV27 and TRBJ1-2, with 10 nucleotides matching TRBD1. Germline lookup yields CDR1 MNHEY and CDR2 SMNVEV (reference sequence). This CDR3 comprises 17 residues. V shed 6 bases, J shed 0 bases, and the junction held 10 bases outside the gene matches. The CDR3 nucleotides read TGTGCCAGCAGCTCGACAGGGGGCTACCTAGCTAACTATGGCTACACCTTC. Residues: CASSSTGGYLANYGYTF.

CDR3 loop: CAVTTGGYGYTF. The CDR3 coding sequence is TGTGCCGTAACCACAGGGGGCTATGGCTACACCTTC. J is TRBJ1-2 and V is TRBV19; 8 bases match TRBD1. V lost 11 bases to trimming and J lost 4 bases; unmatched junction nucleotides: 6. Per germline, CDR1 LNHDA and CDR2 SQIVND (reference sequence). The CDR3 has 12 amino acids.

This clone was seen only once. The chain couples TRBV7-9 to TRBJ1-5; 7 bases are shared with TRBD1. The germline gives CDR1 SEHNR, CDR2 FQNEAQ (reference sequence). The CDR3 length is 15 residues. V trimming: 5 bases; J trimming: 7 bases; junction bases outside the gene matches: 11. For the CDR3, the DNA is TGTGCCAGCAGCCTAGAAGGGACAGCCAGCCAGCCCCAGCATTTT. It codes for CASSLEGTASQPQHF.

This chain joins TRBV9 and TRBJ2-3; 11 bases fit TRBD2. Trimming cost V 4 bases and J 10 bases; bases outside gene matches: 2. Germline V gene data show CDR1 as SGDLS and CDR2 as YYNGEE. The CDR3 has 12 residues. CDR3 in amino acids: CASSSSGGSQYF. The CDR3 DNA sequence: TGTGCCAGCAGCTCTAGCGGGGGGTCGCAGTATTTT.